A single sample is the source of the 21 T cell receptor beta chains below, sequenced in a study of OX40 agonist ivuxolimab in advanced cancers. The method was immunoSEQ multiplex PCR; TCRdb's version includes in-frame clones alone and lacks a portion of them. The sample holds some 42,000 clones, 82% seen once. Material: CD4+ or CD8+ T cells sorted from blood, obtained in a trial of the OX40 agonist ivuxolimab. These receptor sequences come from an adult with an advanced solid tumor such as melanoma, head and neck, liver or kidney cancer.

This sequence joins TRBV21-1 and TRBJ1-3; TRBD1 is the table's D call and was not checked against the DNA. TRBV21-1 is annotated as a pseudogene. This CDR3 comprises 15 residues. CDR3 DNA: TGTGCCAGCAGCACCCGGACAGCGTCCCGAAACACCATATATTTT. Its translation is CASSTRTASRNTIYF.

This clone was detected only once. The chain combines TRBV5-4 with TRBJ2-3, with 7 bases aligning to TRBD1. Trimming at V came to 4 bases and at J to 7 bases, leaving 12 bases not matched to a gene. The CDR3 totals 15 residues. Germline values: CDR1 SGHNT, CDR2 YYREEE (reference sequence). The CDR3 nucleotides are TGTGCCAGCAGCCCCCCGGGACAGAGGGCATATACGCAGTATTTT. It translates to CASSPPGQRAYTQYF.

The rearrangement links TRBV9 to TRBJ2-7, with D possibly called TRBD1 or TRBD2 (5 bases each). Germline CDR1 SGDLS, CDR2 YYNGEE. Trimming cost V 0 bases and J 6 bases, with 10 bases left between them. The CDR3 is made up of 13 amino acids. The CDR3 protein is CASSVDSGREQYF. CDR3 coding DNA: TGTGCCAGCAGCGTAGACTCGGGACGCGAGCAGTACTTC.

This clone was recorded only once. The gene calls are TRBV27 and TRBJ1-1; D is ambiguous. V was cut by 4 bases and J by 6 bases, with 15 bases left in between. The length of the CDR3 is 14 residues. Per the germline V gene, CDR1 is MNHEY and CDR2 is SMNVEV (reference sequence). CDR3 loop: CASSSTLVGAEAFF. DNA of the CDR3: TGTGCCAGCAGTTCCACCCTGGTTGGCGCTGAAGCTTTCTTT.

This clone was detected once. The CDR3 spells CASSLQSGALYEQYF. CDR3 DNA: TGTGCCAGCAGCTTGCAATCCGGGGCTCTCTACGAGCAGTACTTC. The gene calls are TRBV5-5 and TRBJ2-7, with D perhaps given as TRBD1 or TRBD2 (5 bases each). V was cut by 1 base and J by 3 bases, with 14 bases left in between. The CDR3 sequence is 15 residues long. The germline V gene has CDR1 SGHKS and CDR2 YYEKEE (reference sequence).

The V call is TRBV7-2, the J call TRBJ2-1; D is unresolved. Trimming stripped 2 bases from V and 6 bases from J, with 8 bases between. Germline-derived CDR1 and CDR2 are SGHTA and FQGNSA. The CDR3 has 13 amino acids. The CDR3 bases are TGTGCCAGCAGCTTATCCTTCGGCAATGAGCAGTTCTTC. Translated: CASSLSFGNEQFF.

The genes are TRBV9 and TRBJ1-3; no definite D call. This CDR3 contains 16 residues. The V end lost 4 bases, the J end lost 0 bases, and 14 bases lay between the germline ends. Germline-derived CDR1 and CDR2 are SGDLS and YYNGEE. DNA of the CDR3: TGTGCCAGCAGCCCGCACGACCCCTACTCTGGAAACACCATATATTTT. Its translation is CASSPHDPYSGNTIYF.

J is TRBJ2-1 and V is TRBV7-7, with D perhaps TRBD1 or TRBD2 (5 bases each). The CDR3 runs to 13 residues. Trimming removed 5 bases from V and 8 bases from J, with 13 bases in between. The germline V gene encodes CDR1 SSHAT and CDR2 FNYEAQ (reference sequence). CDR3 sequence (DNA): TGTGCCAGCAGCCGCGACATGGGGGATGAGCAGTTCTTC. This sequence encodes CASSRDMGDEQFF.

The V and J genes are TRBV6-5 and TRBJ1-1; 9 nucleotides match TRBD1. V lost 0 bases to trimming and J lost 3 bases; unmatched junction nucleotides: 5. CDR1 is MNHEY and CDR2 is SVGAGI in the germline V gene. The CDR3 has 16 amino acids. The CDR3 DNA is TGTGCCAGCAGTTACTCCGGGGACAGGGAGGACACTGAAGCTTTCTTT. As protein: CASSYSGDREDTEAFF.

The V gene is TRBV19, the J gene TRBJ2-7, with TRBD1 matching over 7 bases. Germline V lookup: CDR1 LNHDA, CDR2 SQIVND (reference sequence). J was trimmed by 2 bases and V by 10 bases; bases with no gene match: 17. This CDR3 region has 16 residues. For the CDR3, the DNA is TGTGCCACAAGGAAGAGACCCCGGGACAGCACCTACGAGCAGTACTTC. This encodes CATRKRPRDSTYEQYF.

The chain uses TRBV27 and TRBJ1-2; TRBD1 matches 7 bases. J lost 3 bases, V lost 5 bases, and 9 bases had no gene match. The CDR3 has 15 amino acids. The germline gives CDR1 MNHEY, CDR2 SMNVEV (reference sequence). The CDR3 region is CASSPRQGAYYGYTF. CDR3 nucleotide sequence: TGTGCCAGCAGTCCGAGACAGGGAGCGTACTATGGCTACACCTTC.

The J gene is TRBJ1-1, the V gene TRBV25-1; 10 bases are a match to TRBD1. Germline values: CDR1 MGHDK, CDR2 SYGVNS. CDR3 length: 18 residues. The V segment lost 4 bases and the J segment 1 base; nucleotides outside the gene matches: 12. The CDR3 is CASSGPGDRGRRNTEAFF. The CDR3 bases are TGTGCCAGCAGTGGCCCCGGAGACAGGGGGCGGCGGAACACTGAAGCTTTCTTT.

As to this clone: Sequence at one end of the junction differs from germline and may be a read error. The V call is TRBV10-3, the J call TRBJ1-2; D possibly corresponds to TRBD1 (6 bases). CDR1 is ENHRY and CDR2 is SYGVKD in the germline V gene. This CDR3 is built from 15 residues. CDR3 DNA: TGTGCCAGCAGTTACTCAAGTGGGGGGCAGTATGGCTACACCTTC. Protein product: CASSYSSGGQYGYTF.

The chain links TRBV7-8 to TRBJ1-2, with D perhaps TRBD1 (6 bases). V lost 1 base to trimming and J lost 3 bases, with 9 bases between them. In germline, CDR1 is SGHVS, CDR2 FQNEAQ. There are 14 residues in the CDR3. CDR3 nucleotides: TGTGCCAGCAGCTTAGGGTACAGGGACTATGGCTACACCTTC. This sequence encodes CASSLGYRDYGYTF. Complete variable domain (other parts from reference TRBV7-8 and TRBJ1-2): GAGVSQSPRYKVAKRGQDVALRCDPISGHVSLFWYQQALGQGPEFLTYFQNEAQLDKSGLPSDRFFAERPEGSVSTLKIQRTQQEDSAVYLCASSLGYRDYGYTFGSGTRLTVV.

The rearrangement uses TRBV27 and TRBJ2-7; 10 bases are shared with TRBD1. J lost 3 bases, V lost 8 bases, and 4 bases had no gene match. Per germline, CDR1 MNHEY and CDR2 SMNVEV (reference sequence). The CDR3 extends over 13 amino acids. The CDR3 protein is CASGRTGGYEQYF. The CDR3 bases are TGTGCCAGCGGCCGGACAGGGGGCTACGAGCAGTACTTC.

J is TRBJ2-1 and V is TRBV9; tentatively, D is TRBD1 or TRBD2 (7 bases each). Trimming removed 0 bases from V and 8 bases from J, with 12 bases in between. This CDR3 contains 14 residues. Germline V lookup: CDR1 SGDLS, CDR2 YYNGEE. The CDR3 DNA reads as TGTGCCAGCAGCGTAGTGGGAGGGGGCGATGAGCAGTTCTTC. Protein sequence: CASSVVGGGDEQFF.

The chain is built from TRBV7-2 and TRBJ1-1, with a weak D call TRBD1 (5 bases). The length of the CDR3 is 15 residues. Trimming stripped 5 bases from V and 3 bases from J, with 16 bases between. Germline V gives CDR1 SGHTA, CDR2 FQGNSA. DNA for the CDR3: TGTGCCAGCAGCCCAGACAGTTCGGGGTACACTGAAGCTTTCTTT. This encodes CASSPDSSGYTEAFF.

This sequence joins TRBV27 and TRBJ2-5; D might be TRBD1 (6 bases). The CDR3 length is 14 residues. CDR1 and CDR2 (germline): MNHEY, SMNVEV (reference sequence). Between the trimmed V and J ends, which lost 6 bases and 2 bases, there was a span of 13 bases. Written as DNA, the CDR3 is TGTGCCAGCAGCCGGGGTAGGGGGCAAGAGACCCAGTACTTC. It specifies CASSRGRGQETQYF.

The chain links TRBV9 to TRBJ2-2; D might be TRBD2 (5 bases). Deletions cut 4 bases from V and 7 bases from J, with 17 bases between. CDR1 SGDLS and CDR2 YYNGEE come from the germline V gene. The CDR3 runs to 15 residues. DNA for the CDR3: TGTGCCAGCAGCAGCTCCGGGAATACCAACGGGGAGCTGTTTTTT. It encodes CASSSSGNTNGELFF.

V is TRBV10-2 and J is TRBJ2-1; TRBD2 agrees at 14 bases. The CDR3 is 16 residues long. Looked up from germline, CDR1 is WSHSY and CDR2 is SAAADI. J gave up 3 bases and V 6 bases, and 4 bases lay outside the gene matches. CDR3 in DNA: TGCGCCAGCAGGGGGACTAGCGGGGGCCTCTACAATGAGCAGTTCTTC. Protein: CASRGTSGGLYNEQFF.

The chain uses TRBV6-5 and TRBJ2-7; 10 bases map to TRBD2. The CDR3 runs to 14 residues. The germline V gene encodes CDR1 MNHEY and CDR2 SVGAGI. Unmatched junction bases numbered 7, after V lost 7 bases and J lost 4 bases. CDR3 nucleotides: TGTGCCAGCACCAGCGGGAGGGCGGAATACGAGCAGTACTTC. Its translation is CASTSGRAEYEQYF.